This TCR beta chain derives from a study of breast tumors, draining lymph nodes, adjacent tissues. The lymph nodes were axillary draining lymph nodes from breast cancer patients. TCRdb independently ran MiXCR on the multiplex PCR reads; one entry per CDR3 protein. Of about 230,000 distinct CDR3 sequences detected, approximately 31% appear once; the ten largest clones hold approximately 1.5%. With 0 bases removed from V and 6 bases from J, the gap between germline ends came to 26 bases. CDR1 is DFQATT, CDR2 SNEGSKA, per germline (reference sequence). This CDR3 comprises 18 residues. The sample comprised axillary lymph node tissue. The gene calls are TRBV20-1 and TRBJ2-5; weak D call: TRBD2 (6 bases). The receptor comes from a female donor with breast cancer. Some clones in this sample may be carry-over from other donors' samples. The CDR3 nucleotides read TGCAGTGCTAGAGATGCAGGGTCGCGCGTCGGTGGGAGGAAGACCCAGTACTTC. Translation: CSARDAGSRVGGRKTQYF.